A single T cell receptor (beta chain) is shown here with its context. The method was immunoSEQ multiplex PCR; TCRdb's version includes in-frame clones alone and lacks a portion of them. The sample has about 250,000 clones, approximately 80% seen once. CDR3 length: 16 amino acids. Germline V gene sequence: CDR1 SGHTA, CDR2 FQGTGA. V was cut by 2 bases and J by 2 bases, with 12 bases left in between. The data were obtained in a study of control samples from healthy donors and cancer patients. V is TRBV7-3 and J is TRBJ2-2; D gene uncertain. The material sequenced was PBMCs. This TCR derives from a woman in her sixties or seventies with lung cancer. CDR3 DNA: TGTGCCAGCAGCTTATTCAGGTCTTTTAACACCGGGGAGCTGTTTTTT. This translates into CASSLFRSFNTGELFF. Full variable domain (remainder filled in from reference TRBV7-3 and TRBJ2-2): GAGVSQTPSNKVTEKGKYVELRCDPISGHTALYWYRQSLGQGPEFLIYFQGTGAADDSGLPNDRFFAVRPEGSVSTLKIQRTERGDSAVYLCASSLFRSFNTGELFFGEGSRLTVL.